The 21 T cell receptor beta chains in this list originate from one sample, sequenced in a study of cytomegalovirus exposure and HLA in healthy donors. The PCR made use of 60 Vbeta and 13 Jbeta primers. The protocol was immunoSEQ multiplex PCR, while the TCRdb copy is restricted to in-frame clones and leaves out a portion. The repertoire holds over 100,000 clones, with approximately 78% as singletons. Sequenced: PBMCs. All receptors come from a woman aged 45-59 years in good health and CMV-seropositive.

The sample holds one count of this clone. CDR3: CAWSSTGLLQYF. CDR3 nucleotides: TGTGCCTGGAGTAGCACAGGGCTTTTACAGTACTTC. The chain uses TRBV30 and TRBJ2-4; the D gene is possibly TRBD1 (6 bases). The V end lost 2 bases, the J end lost 13 bases, and 15 bases lay between the germline ends. Germline assignment: CDR1 GTSNPN and CDR2 SVGIG (reference sequence). The CDR3 has 12 amino acids.

The chain recombines TRBV6-1 with TRBJ2-1; 7 bases line up with TRBD1. Trimming removed 6 bases from V and 14 bases from J; junction bases left unmatched: 7. This CDR3 comprises 11 residues. Germline V gene lookup returns CDR1 MNHNS and CDR2 SASEGT. In DNA, the CDR3 is TGTGCCAGCAGGATTTGGGACAGTGAGTTCTTC. This translates into CASRIWDSEFF.

This clone has just one count. The chain recombines TRBV27 with TRBJ2-7; TRBD1 agrees at 10 bases. V shed 5 bases, J shed 4 bases, and the junction held 5 bases outside the gene matches. Germline V CDR1 and CDR2: MNHEY, SMNVEV (reference sequence). The CDR3 consists of 14 residues. CDR3 amino acids: CASSIRQGAYEQYF. CDR3 bases: TGTGCCAGCAGTATCCGACAGGGGGCGTACGAGCAGTACTTC.

This clone has just a few counts. The rearrangement links TRBV5-1 to TRBJ2-1; possibly TRBD1 for D (6 bases). V was trimmed by 7 bases and J by 9 bases, leaving 17 bases between them. Per the germline V gene, CDR1 is SGHRS and CDR2 is YFSETQ. CDR3 length: 13 residues. The CDR3 bases are TGCGCCAGCGGTAAAAACAGGGAGACTGAGCAGTTCTTC. It specifies CASGKNRETEQFF.

Points on this clone: Germline and junction disagree at one end, which may indicate a read error. V and J are TRBV5-1 and TRBJ2-6; TRBD1 might be the D (5 bases). This CDR3 is built from 15 residues. Germline lookup yields CDR1 SGHRS and CDR2 YFSETQ. The CDR3 nucleotides are TGCGCCAGCAGCTTGGTTGAATCTGGGGCCAACGGCCTGACTTTC. This translates into CASSLVESGANGLTF.

The chain couples TRBV2 to TRBJ2-1; D ambiguous. Trimming pared 3 bases from V and 5 bases from J, leaving 2 bases between. Per the germline V gene, CDR1 is SNHLY and CDR2 is FYNNEI. CDR3 length: 11 residues. As DNA, the CDR3 is TGTGCCAGCAGTGACGACAATGAGCAGTTCTTC. It specifies CASSDDNEQFF.

This clone was seen only once. The chain uses TRBV5-1 and TRBJ2-3; D unresolved. In germline, CDR1 is SGHRS, CDR2 YFSETQ. This CDR3 has 12 residues. V shed 5 bases and J shed 4 bases, with 8 bases lying between them. CDR3 in DNA: TGCGCCAGCAGTCCAAATGCAGATACGCAGTATTTT. Its translation: CASSPNADTQYF.

This chain joins TRBV4-3 and TRBJ1-4; 10 bases agree with TRBD1. This CDR3 comprises 15 residues. Germline V lookup: CDR1 LGHNA, CDR2 YSLEER. Unmatched junction bases numbered 1, after V lost 0 bases and J lost 6 bases. The CDR3 coding sequence is TGCGCCAGCAGCCAAGAAGGGACAGGGGATGAAAAACTGTTTTTT. Protein product: CASSQEGTGDEKLFF.

V and J are TRBV6-5 and TRBJ1-3, with 7 positions matching TRBD1. The germline gives CDR1 MNHEY, CDR2 SVGAGI. The CDR3 covers 14 residues. V lost 1 base, J lost 8 bases, and 5 bases stayed unmatched. CDR3 amino acids: CASSYYQGGDTIYF. Here the CDR3 DNA reads TGTGCCAGCAGTTACTATCAGGGGGGAGACACCATATATTTT.

The chain has TRBV5-1 and TRBJ2-7; 8 nucleotides match TRBD2. The V gene's germline CDR1 is SGHRS and CDR2 YFSETQ. After removal of 5 bases from V and 6 bases from J, the junction contained 13 bases not matched to a gene. The CDR3 runs to 15 residues. CDR3 amino acids: CASSPRGVAGSEQYF. The CDR3 DNA reads TGCGCCAGCAGTCCACGTGGGGTAGCGGGAAGCGAGCAGTACTTC. Together with reference TRBV5-1 and TRBJ2-7, the CDR3 gives the full variable domain: KAGVTQTPRYLIKTRGQQVTLSCSPISGHRSVSWYQQTPGQGLQFLFEYFSETQRNKGNFPGRFSGRQFSNSRSEMNVSTLELGDSALYLCASSPRGVAGSEQYFGPGTRLTVT.

The DNA of the CDR3 is TGTGCTAGTTCGGGACAGTCCTATGGCTACACCTTC. Its protein is CASSGQSYGYTF. V gene TRBV12-5 combines with J gene TRBJ1-2; TRBD1 aligns across 7 bases. Germline V gene lookup returns CDR1 LGHNT and CDR2 FRNRAP. The CDR3 extends over 12 amino acids. V lost 8 bases to trimming and J lost 4 bases; unmatched junction nucleotides: 4.

V gene TRBV11-2 combines with J gene TRBJ2-3, with no clear D. The CDR3 loop spans 17 amino acids. With 0 bases removed from V and 2 bases from J, the gap between germline ends came to 15 bases. CDR1 is SGHAT and CDR2 is FQNNGV in the germline V gene. The CDR3 loop is CASSLDERTTATDTQYF. Here the CDR3 DNA reads TGTGCCAGCAGCTTAGATGAGCGAACCACGGCCACAGATACGCAGTATTTT.

The chain links TRBV6-6 to TRBJ2-7, with a weak D call TRBD1 (6 bases). The CDR3 covers 14 residues. V dropped 5 bases and J dropped 0 bases, with 11 bases sitting between them. The germline V gene has CDR1 MNHNY and CDR2 SVGAGI (reference sequence). In DNA, the CDR3 is TGTGCCAGCAGTCCACAGGGACCCTCCTACGAGCAGTACTTC. It encodes CASSPQGPSYEQYF.

This clone turned up a few times. V gene TRBV7-9 combines with J gene TRBJ2-5; 7 bases are a match to TRBD2. The CDR3 loop spans 16 amino acids. Germline V CDR1 and CDR2: SEHNR, FQNEAQ (reference sequence). V shed 1 base and J 4 bases; nucleotides not matched to a gene: 9. The CDR3 sequence is CASSLVSGTTRETQYF. As DNA, the CDR3 is TGTGCCAGCAGCTTAGTATCCGGGACTACTCGAGAGACCCAGTACTTC. Variable domain in full (rest from reference TRBV7-9 and TRBJ2-5): DTGVSQNPRHKITKRGQNVTFRCDPISEHNRLYWYRQTLGQGPEFLTYFQNEAQLEKSRLLSDRFSAERPKGSFSTLEIQRTEQGDSAMYLCASSLVSGTTRETQYFGPGTRLLVL.

The chain combines TRBV19 with TRBJ1-5, with a tentative D call TRBD1 (6 bases). Germline-derived CDR1 and CDR2 are LNHDA and SQIVND (reference sequence). The CDR3 is 15 amino acids. V gave up 4 bases and J gave up 3 bases, with 13 bases separating them. The CDR3 DNA reads as TGTGCCAGTAGTAAAGGGTGGGGGCCCAATCAGCCCCAGCATTTT. It is translated as CASSKGWGPNQPQHF. The whole variable domain, remainder taken from reference TRBV19 and TRBJ1-5, is DGGITQSPKYLFRKEGQNVTLSCEQNLNHDAMYWYRQDPGQGLRLIYYSQIVNDFQKGDIAEGYSVSREKKESFPLTVTSAQKNPTAFYLCASSKGWGPNQPQHFGDGTRLSIL.

This clone is a singleton in its sample. The chain links TRBV28 to TRBJ1-5, with D maybe TRBD1 (5 bases). CDR1 is MDHEN, CDR2 SYDVKM, per germline. V lost 3 bases and J 6 bases, leaving 18 bases between the germline ends. The CDR3 has 16 residues. CDR3 region: CASSFITQGLFQPQHF. The CDR3 nucleotides read TGTGCCAGCAGTTTCATAACGCAGGGACTGTTTCAGCCCCAGCATTTT.

V usage is TRBV5-1 and J usage is TRBJ1-2; TRBD1 matches at 9 bases. The V and J ends lost 3 bases and 1 base, in that order; junction bases with no gene match: 10. The CDR3 consists of 17 residues. The germline gives CDR1 SGHRS, CDR2 YFSETQ. The CDR3 region is CASSYDPGTGINYGYTF. CDR3 sequence (DNA): TGCGCCAGCAGCTACGATCCCGGGACAGGGATTAACTATGGCTACACCTTC.

This clone came up once. This rearrangement joins TRBV6-1 to TRBJ2-1; D remains unclear. There are 19 residues in the CDR3. V was trimmed by 0 bases and J by 0 bases, leaving 18 bases between them. Germline CDR1 and CDR2: MNHNS and SASEGT. The CDR3 DNA sequence: TGTGCCAGCAGTGAAGCCCCCAAGGCGGAAACCCGCTCCTACAATGAGCAGTTCTTC. It codes for CASSEAPKAETRSYNEQFF.

The V gene is TRBV29-1, the J gene TRBJ2-1; 7 bases map to TRBD2. Trimming removed 4 bases from V and 2 bases from J; junction bases left unmatched: 11. The CDR3 length is 16 residues. The germline V gene has CDR1 SQVTM and CDR2 ANQGSEA. In DNA form, the CDR3 reads TGCAGCGTTGTGGGCGGGAGCCGTTCCGCCTACAATGAGCAGTTCTTC. This sequence encodes CSVVGGSRSAYNEQFF.

V gene TRBV28 combines with J gene TRBJ1-6; TRBD1 agrees at 11 bases. The CDR3 sequence is 16 residues long. V dropped 5 bases and J dropped 9; count of bases not matched to a gene: 9. Germline V gives CDR1 MDHEN, CDR2 SYDVKM. The CDR3 DNA sequence: TGTGCCAGCAGTACCAGGGACAGGGGGTTTGGTTCACCCCTCCACTTT. Its protein is CASSTRDRGFGSPLHF.

The gene calls are TRBV4-1 and TRBJ2-1; 7 bases are a match to TRBD1. Looked up from germline, CDR1 is MGHRA and CDR2 is YSYEKL. J was trimmed by 5 bases and V by 4 bases; bases with no gene match: 17. CDR3 length equals 18 residues. The CDR3 region is CASSPLTADRVAHNEQFF. The CDR3 bases are TGCGCCAGCAGCCCCCTTACCGCCGACAGGGTCGCACACAATGAGCAGTTCTTC.